The sequence of this TCR beta chain was determined in a study of identical twins. Whole-study results and caveats: Insertions were reduced in abundant cord blood beta clonotypes but not in memory repertoires. Out-of-frame alpha sequences shared by twins showed excess low generation probability.

This clonotype was picked up a small number of times. As yet, its antigen is unknown. TCRdb itself ran the 5' RACE reads through MiXCR, one entry per CDR3 protein. The sample includes hundreds of thousands of distinct CDR3 sequences, approximately 13% of them seen just once. The same specimen was also included in a second study, on yellow fever vaccine responses in identical twins.

The TCR was taken from a woman aged 18-35 years in good health. Sample: PBMCs.

The CDR3 DNA follows: TGTGCCAGCAGTTACCAACTTGGCCTCGGACTAGGCCAAGAGACCCAGTACTTC. This translates into CASSYQLGLGLGQETQYF. The chain uses TRBV6-5 and TRBJ2-5; 7 bases are a match to TRBD2. The CDR3 extends over 18 amino acids. The V segment lost 2 bases and the J segment 1 base; nucleotides outside the gene matches: 13. CDR1 and CDR2 from the germline V gene are MNHEY and SVGAGI.